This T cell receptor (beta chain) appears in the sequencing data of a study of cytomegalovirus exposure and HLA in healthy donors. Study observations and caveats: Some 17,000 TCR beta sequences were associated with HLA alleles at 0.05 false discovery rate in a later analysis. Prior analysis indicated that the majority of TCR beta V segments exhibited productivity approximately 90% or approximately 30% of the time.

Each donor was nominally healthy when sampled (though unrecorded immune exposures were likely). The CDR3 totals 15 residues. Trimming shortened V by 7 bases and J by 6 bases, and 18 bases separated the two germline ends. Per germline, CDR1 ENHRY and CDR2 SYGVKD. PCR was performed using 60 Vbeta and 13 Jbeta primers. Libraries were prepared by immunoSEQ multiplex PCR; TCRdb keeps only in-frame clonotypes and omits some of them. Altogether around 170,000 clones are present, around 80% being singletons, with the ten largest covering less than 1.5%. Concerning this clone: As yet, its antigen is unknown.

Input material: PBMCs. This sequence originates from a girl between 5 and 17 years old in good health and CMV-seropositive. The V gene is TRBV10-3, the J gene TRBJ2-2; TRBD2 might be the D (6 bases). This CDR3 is CAIMRGGAPAGELFF. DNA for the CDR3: TGTGCCATCATGAGGGGCGGGGCACCAGCCGGGGAGCTGTTTTTT.